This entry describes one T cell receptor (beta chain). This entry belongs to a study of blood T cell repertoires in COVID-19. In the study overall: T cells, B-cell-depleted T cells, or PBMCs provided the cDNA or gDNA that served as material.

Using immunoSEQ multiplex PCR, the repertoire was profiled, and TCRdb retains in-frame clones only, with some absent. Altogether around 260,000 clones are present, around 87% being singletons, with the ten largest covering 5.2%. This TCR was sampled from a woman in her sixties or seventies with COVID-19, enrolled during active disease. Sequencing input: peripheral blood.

The CDR3 here is CASSLAGSYTGELFF. CDR3 sequence (DNA): TGTGCCAGCAGCTTGGCTGGGAGTTACACCGGGGAGCTGTTTTTT. The V and J genes are TRBV5-6 and TRBJ2-2; a possible D gene is TRBD2 (5 bases). The CDR3 extends over 15 amino acids. CDR1 is SGHDT and CDR2 is YYEEEE in the germline V gene. V was shortened by 0 bases and J by 3 bases, with 9 bases between the two germline ends.